This T cell receptor (beta chain) is drawn from a study of Ad26.COV2.S vaccination and SARS-CoV-2 variants (dated by TCRdb to about 2021). In the study overall: Vaccine-arm donors came from COV1001, a multicentre, randomized, double-blind, placebo-controlled phase I-IIa trial of Ad26.COV2.S in healthy adults. Dosing of Ad26.COV2.S was intramuscular, at either 5x10^10 or 1x10^11 viral particles, delivered as one shot or as two shots spaced 56 days apart. Blinding of investigators to trial group allocation was maintained during experiments and outcome assessment. Trial participants were randomized into five groups of five, in which low-dose or high-dose Ad26.COV2.S was given once or twice, or placebo was given on both occasions. TCRbeta repertoire sequencing served as the tool for gauging how specific and how broad the SARS-CoV-2-reactive T cell receptors were following Ad26.COV2.S vaccination. The TCR-sequenced set comprised approximately 30 samples: some 20 Ad26.COV2.S vaccine recipients, 5 placebo recipients and 8 SARS-CoV-2 convalescent individuals.

Overall study outcomes, separate from this receptor: After vaccination, spike-specific CD8+ and CD4+ T cell responses were reported to show substantial breadth. Compared with placebo recipients, Ad26.COV2.S recipients showed higher spike-specific TCR breadth (P = 0.0014). Vaccine and placebo recipients had comparable non-spike TCR breadth, which fits with the vaccine containing only spike. Comparing responses between vaccine doses or regimens was not something the study was powered to do. The authors noted that total T cell responses may have been underestimated by the TCR breadth and depth analyses.

The immunoSEQ Assay was the method used to sequence TCRbeta CDR3 regions. After extraction, genomic DNA underwent amplification by bias-controlled multiplex PCR, followed by high-throughput sequencing. In the original analysis: Collapsing and filtering of sequences were performed to quantify the absolute abundance of each unique TCRbeta CDR3 region. T cell fraction was estimated by normalization of TCRbeta template counts to usable DNA, with usable DNA being measured through amplification of reference genes present in all nucleated cells. Repertoire TCRs were annotated as SARS-CoV-2-specific by exact matching of V gene, CDR3 amino acid sequence and J gene to a known reactive TCR set. MIRA supplied the reference SARS-CoV-2 TCR set, which was filtered for enrichment in COVID-19-positive ImmuneCODE repertoires so that public or cross-reactive TCRs were removed. Based on the MIRA antigens, annotated TCRs were further analysed at the level of specific ORF or position within ORF. Breadth was defined as the number of annotated unique rearrangements divided by the total number of unique productive rearrangements, and depth was defined as the summed frequency of the annotated unique rearrangements. Two-sided Wilcoxon rank-sum tests were applied when comparing TCR breadth between groups. TCRdb limited this immuneACCESS table to in-frame rearrangements with V and J called. A share of clones is missing; checked studies link under half to unresolved V genes, and the rest is unexplained. Clone size and the V and J calls come from that table; the DNA yielded D and trimming. The sample data list about 350,000 clones, and roughly 85% of these were observed just once. About 3.3% of the sample is in the top ten clones.

From the germline V gene (reference sequence), CDR1 is DFQATT and CDR2 is SNEGSKA. V gives up 3 bases and J gives up 0 bases, and the segment between their germline ends measures 6 bases. There are 13 amino acids in the CDR3, from cysteine to phenylalanine inclusive. Only the CDR3 part of the read is kept: 39 bases, read in frame from the first base. In the case of this clone: Its antigen specificity is not known. Base qualities are not at hand, and no much larger clone is one base apart.

This specimen's treatment or condition label, interpreted: approximately 18 received Ad26.COV2.S at low or high dose, single or two shots; 5 received placebo; per-sample allocation not given. Repertoires of vaccine and placebo recipients were sequenced from samples taken on day 63 after the first injection. Cohort 1b enrolled about 25 adults aged 18-55 years at a single site in Boston, USA, between 29 July and 7 August 2020. Ad26.COV2.S was a replication-incompetent adenovirus type 26 vector expressing a prefusion-stabilized SARS-CoV-2 spike protein from the original Wuhan strain. This receptor was identified in a person between 18 and 65 years old who received the Ad26.COV2.S COVID-19 vaccine or a placebo. The specimen was peripheral blood, collected in a trial of Ad26.COV2.S vaccine versus placebo. The chain uses TRBV20-1 and TRBJ1-5; the D segment cannot be called with confidence. The CDR3 has the sequence CSASWDSNQPQHF. The nucleotide sequence reads as follows: TGCAGTGCTAGTTGGGATAGCAATCAGCCCCAGCATTTT.